These 5 T cell receptor beta chains share one sample of origin, sequenced in a study of molecular identifiers for immune sequencing clone quantification. TCRdb analysed the PCR reads with MiXCR anew, one entry per CDR3 protein. This table has about 60,000 distinct CDR3 sequences, around a sixth appearing once. Source material: naive CD8+ T cells from blood, with Jurkat cell RNA spiked in. Subset meaning: FACS-sorted CD8+CD4-CCR7+CD45RA+ naive T cells. The receptors originated from a human donor in good health. Some libraries in this study had Jurkat cell RNA spiked in.

Ten or more counts support this clonotype. The rearrangement joins TRBV7-2 to TRBJ2-7; unclear D gene. The germline V gene has CDR1 SGHTA and CDR2 FQGNSA. Trimming shortened V by 5 bases and J by 3 bases, and 5 bases separated the two germline ends. The CDR3 length is 11 residues. CDR3 bases: TGTGCCAGCAGCGGGCACTACGAGCAGTACTTC. Translation gives CASSGHYEQYF.

This chain connects TRBV24-1 to TRBJ2-7; possible D gene TRBD2, 6 bases. This CDR3 region has 14 residues. The germline V gene encodes CDR1 KGHDR and CDR2 SFDVKD. The V gene lost 4 bases and the J gene lost 3 bases, with 12 bases spanning the gap. CDR3: CATSEPRLVYEQYF. DNA of the CDR3: TGTGCCACCAGTGAACCGCGACTAGTCTACGAGCAGTACTTC.

With regard to this clonotype: A much larger clone differs from this one at a single base, so this may be a read error. V and J are TRBV19 and TRBJ2-1; perhaps TRBD2 as D (6 bases). Germline-derived CDR1 and CDR2 are LNHDA and SQIVND (reference sequence). The CDR3 sequence is 18 residues long. The CDR3: CASSILGVGRSSYNERFF. For the CDR3, the DNA is TGTGCCAGTAGTATATTGGGCGTCGGGAGATCTTCCTACAATGAGCGGTTCTTC.

This clonotype was detected ten times or more. The CDR3 DNA sequence: TGTGCCAGCAGCTTAGTAGGGCCTAGCACAGATACGCAGTATTTT. Its translation: CASSLVGPSTDTQYF. The gene calls are TRBV7-9 and TRBJ2-3; no definite D call. Germline-derived CDR1 and CDR2 are SEHNR and FQNEAQ (reference sequence). The CDR3 totals 15 residues. The V and J ends lost 1 base and 0 bases respectively, with 8 bases between them.

This clonotype was seen at least ten times. The chain carries TRBV7-9 and TRBJ2-7; 7 bases line up with TRBD2. V was pared by 3 bases and J by 3 bases, with 8 bases of the junction left unmatched. Germline values: CDR1 SEHNR, CDR2 FQNEAQ (reference sequence). This CDR3 has 15 amino acids. CDR3 in DNA: TGTGCCAGCAGCTTTGCGGGAGACGATTACTACGAGCAGTACTTC. Amino acids: CASSFAGDDYYEQYF.